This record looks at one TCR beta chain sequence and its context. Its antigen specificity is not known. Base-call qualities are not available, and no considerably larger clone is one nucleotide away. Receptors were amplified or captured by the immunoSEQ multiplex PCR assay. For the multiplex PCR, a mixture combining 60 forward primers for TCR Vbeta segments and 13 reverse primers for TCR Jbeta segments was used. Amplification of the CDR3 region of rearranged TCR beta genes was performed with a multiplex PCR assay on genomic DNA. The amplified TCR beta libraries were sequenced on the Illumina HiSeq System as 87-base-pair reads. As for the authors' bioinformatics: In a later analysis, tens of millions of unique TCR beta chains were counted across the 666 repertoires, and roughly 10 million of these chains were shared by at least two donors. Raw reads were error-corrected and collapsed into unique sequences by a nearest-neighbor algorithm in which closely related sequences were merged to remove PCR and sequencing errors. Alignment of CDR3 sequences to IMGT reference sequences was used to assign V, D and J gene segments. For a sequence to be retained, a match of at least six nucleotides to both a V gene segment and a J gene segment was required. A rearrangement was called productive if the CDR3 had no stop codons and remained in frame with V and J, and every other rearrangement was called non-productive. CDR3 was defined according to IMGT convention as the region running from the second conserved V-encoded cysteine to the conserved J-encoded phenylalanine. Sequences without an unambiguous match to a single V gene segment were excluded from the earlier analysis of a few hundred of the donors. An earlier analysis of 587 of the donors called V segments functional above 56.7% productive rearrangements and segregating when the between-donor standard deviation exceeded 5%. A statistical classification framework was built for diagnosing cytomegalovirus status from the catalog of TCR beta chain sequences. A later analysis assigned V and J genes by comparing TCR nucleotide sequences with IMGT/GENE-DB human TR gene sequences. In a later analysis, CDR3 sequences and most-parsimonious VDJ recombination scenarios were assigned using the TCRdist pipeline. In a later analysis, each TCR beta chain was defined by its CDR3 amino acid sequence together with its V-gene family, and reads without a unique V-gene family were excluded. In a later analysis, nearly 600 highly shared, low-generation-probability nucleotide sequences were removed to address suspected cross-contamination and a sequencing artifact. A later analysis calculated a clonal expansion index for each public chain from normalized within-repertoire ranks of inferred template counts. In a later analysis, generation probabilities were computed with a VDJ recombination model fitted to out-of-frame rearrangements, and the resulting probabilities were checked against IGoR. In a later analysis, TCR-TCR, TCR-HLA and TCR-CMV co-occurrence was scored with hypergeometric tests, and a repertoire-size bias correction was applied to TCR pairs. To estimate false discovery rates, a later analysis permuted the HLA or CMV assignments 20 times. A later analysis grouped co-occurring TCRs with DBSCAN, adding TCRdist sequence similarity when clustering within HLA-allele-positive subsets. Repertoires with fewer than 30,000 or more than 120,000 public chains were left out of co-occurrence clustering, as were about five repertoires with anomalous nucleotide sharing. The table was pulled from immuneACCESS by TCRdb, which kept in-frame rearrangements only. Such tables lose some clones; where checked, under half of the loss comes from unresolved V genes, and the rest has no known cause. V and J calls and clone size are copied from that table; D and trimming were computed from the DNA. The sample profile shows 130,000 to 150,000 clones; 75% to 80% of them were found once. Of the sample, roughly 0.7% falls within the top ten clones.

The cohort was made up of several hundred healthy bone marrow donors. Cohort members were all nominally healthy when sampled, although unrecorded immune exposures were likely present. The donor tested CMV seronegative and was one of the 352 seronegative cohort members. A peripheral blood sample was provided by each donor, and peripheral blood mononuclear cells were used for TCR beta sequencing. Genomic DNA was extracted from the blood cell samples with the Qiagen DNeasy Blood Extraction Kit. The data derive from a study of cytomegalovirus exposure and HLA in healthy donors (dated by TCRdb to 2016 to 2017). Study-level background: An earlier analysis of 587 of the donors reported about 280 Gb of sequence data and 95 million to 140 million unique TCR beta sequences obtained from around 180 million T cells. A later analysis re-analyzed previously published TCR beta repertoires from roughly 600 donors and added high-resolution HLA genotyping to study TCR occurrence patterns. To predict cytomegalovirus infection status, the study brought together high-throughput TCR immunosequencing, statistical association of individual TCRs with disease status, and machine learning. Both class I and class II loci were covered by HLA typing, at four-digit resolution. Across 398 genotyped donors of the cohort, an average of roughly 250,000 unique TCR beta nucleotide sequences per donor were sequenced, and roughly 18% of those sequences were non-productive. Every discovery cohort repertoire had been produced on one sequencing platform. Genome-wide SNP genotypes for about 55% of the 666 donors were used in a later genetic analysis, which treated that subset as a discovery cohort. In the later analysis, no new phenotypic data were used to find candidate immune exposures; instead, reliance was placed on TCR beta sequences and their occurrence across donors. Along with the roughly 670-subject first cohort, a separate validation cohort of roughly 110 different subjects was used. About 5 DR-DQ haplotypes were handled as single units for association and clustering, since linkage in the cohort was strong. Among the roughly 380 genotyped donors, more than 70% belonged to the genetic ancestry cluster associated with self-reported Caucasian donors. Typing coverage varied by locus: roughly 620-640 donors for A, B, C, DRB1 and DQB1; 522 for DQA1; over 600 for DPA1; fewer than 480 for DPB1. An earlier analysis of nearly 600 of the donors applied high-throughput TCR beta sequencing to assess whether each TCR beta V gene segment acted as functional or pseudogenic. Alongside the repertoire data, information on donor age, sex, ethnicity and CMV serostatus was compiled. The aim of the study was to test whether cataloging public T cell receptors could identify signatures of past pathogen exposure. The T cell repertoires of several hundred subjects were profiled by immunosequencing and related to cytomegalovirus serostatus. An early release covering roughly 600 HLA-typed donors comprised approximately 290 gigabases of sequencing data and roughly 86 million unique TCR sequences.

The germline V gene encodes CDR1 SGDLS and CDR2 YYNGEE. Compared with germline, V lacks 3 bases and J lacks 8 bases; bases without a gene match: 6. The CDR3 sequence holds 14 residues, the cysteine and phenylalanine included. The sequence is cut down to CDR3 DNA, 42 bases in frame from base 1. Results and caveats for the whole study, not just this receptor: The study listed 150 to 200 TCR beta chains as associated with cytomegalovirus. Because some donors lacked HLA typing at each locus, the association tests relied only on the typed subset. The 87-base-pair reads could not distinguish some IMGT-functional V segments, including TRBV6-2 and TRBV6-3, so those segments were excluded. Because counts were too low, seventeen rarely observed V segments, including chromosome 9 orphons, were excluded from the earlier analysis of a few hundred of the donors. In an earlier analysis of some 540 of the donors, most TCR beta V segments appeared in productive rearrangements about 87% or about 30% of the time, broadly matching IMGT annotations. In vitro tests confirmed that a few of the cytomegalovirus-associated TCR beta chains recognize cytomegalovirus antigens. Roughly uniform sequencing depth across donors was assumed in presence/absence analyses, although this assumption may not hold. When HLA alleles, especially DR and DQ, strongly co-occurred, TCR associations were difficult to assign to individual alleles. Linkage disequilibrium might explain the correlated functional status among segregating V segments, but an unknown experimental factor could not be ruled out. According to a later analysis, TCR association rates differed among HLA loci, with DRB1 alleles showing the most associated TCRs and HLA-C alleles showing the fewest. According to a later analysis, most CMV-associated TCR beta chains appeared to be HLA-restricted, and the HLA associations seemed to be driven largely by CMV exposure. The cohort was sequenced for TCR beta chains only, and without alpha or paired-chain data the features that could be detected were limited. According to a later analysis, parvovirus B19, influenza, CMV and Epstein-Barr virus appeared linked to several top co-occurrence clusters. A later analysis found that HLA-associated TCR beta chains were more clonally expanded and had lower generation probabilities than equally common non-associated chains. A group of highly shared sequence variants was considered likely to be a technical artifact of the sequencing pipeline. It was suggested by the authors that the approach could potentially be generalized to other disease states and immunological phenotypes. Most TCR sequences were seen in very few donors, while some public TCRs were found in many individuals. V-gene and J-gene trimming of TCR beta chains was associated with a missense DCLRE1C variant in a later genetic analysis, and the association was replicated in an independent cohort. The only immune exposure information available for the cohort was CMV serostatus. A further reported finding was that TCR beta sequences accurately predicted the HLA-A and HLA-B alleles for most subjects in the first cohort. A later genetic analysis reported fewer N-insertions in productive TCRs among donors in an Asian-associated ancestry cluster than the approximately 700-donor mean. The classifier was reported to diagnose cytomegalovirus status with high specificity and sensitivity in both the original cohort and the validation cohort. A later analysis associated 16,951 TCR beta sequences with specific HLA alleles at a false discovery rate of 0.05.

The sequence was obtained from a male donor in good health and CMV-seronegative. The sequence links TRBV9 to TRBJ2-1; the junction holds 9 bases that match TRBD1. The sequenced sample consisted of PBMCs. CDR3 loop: CASSARDRAHEQFF. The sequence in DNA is TGTGCCAGCAGCGCCCGGGACAGGGCCCATGAGCAGTTCTTC.